This record covers a single TCR beta chain. Its antigen is not identified. The PCR ran on 60 Vbeta and 13 Jbeta primers. The assay was immunoSEQ multiplex PCR, and TCRdb's table has in-frame clones only and misses some. The data contain about 82,000 clones, 60% to 80% of them seen just once; the ten biggest clones take up 3.3%. This record belongs to a study of cytomegalovirus exposure and HLA in healthy donors. Study-wide results and caveats: In a later analysis, at a false discovery rate of 0.05, approximately 15,000 TCR beta sequences matched HLA alleles. Several of the most significant clusters appeared, in a later analysis, to be linked to common viral pathogens.

The TCR originated in a man aged 50 to 59 in good health and CMV-seronegative. Sequenced material: PBMCs.

The DNA for the CDR3 is TGTGCCAGCAGCGTGAGCGGGGGGCAAAATGAGCAGTTCTTC. Its protein is CASSVSGGQNEQFF. The chain links TRBV9 to TRBJ2-1, with 9 positions matching TRBD2. CDR1 is SGDLS, CDR2 YYNGEE, per germline. The CDR3 sequence is 14 residues long. Trimming at V came to 2 bases and at J to 7 bases, leaving 4 bases not matched to a gene.